The next 32 T cell receptor beta chains were all read from a single sample in a study of tumor and adjacent non-tumor tissue in lung cancer. The template was RNA from unsorted bulk tissue. More than 3 cm separated this lung sample from the edge of the tumor. The library came from three nested PCR rounds adapted from ARM-PCR protocols. TCRdb redid the calling of the multiplex PCR reads with MiXCR, one entry per CDR3 protein. The table lists some 100,000 distinct CDR3 sequences, roughly two thirds of them singletons, with roughly 19% in the top ten. Input material: distant non-tumor lung tissue. These receptors were obtained from a man aged 25 to 40 with non-small cell lung cancer.

As concerns this clonotype: One end of the junction is discordant with germline, which a read error may explain. The chain recombines TRBV6-2 or TRBV6-3 with TRBJ2-7, with D unresolved. The CDR3 totals 11 residues. Germline V CDR1 and CDR2: MNHEY, SVGEGT. This CDR3 reads CAGSYQYEKYF. The CDR3 region has the DNA TGTGCCGGCAGTTACCAGTACGAGAAGTACTTC.

The gene calls are TRBV29-1 and TRBJ2-7; TRBD1 matches 7 bases. J gave up 2 bases and V 8 bases, and 6 bases lay outside the gene matches. CDR3 length equals 12 residues. In germline, CDR1 is SQVTM, CDR2 ANQGSEA. CDR3: CSIGTGAYEQYF. CDR3 nucleotides: TGCAGCATTGGTACAGGGGCCTACGAGCAGTACTTC.

Notes on this clonotype: The junction departs from the called germline gene at one end, perhaps through a read error. The CDR3 protein is CASSRQQGNKQFF. The CDR3 bases are TGCGCCAGCAGTCGGCAACAGGGCAATAAGCAGTTCTTC. This rearrangement joins TRBV4-1 to TRBJ2-1; the D gene is possibly TRBD1 (6 bases). Germline V gene lookup returns CDR1 MGHRA and CDR2 YSYEKL. The CDR3 is made up of 13 amino acids.

This chain joins TRBV10-2 and TRBJ1-5; 12 bases agree with TRBD1. With V trimmed by 7 bases and J by 6 bases, 10 bases remained unmatched. The CDR3 runs 16 residues. Germline loops: CDR1 WSHSY, CDR2 SAAADI. CDR3 sequence reads: CASNSGTGGRSQPQHF. In DNA, the CDR3 is TGCGCCAGCAATTCAGGGACAGGGGGCAGAAGTCAGCCCCAGCATTTT.

This clonotype was picked up one time. The rearrangement joins TRBV20-1 to TRBJ2-3, with D uncertain. The germline CDR1 and CDR2 sequences are DFQATT and SNEGSKA (reference sequence). This CDR3 is built from 15 residues. V was clipped by 3 bases and J by 3 bases, with 16 bases between them. CDR3 loop: CSASFRAGGTDTQYF. The CDR3 DNA follows: TGCAGTGCTAGCTTCCGCGCAGGTGGGACAGATACGCAGTATTTT.

Remarks on this clonotype: The CDR3 ends on some other residue instead of the conserved phenylalanine or tryptophan, so this is likely a read error. The DNA is left out, because the CDR3 cannot be placed on it with certainty; the CDR3 is given as TCRdb lists it. This chain's CDR3 is CASSLGPAYGYAI. The chain combines TRBV11-2 with TRBJ1-2. The CDR3 totals 13 residues, both ends included. Germline values: CDR1 SGHAT, CDR2 FQNNGV.

This clonotype was detected ten times or more. V is TRBV6-1 and J is TRBJ2-7; 9 nucleotides line up with TRBD2. With 5 bases clipped from V and 1 base from J, the junction kept 6 bases outside the gene matches. Germline loops: CDR1 MNHNS, CDR2 SASEGT. CDR3 length: 15 residues. The CDR3: CASSTGTSLSYEQYF. For the CDR3, the DNA is TGTGCCAGCAGTACCGGGACTAGCCTTTCCTACGAGCAGTACTTC.

A remark on this clonotype: Mismatch with germline at one junction end may stem from a read error. The chain couples TRBV6-5 to TRBJ1-5; 8 bases match TRBD1. The CDR3 contains 15 residues. In germline, CDR1 is MNHEY, CDR2 SVGAGI. The chain's CDR3 is CASSSQPGGQQPQHF. CDR3 in DNA: TGTGCCAGCAGTTCACAGCCAGGGGGCCAGCAGCCACAGCATTTT.

As concerns this clonotype: This may come from a read error, since a much larger clone is one base off. The chain links TRBV4-1 to TRBJ1-5; D ambiguous. The CDR3 spans 12 residues. The germline V and J ends were trimmed by 3 bases and 7 bases, with 7 bases remaining between them. Germline V lookup: CDR1 MGHRA, CDR2 YSYEKL. The CDR3 protein is CASSQPRQPQHF. The CDR3 bases are TGCGCCAGCAGCCAGCCTCGGCAGCCCCAGCATTTT.

This clonotype has only one observation. One end of the junction does not line up with germline, which may come from a read error. The gene calls are TRBV12-3 or TRBV12-4 and TRBJ1-5; no definite D call. The CDR3 is 15 residues long. In DNA form, the CDR3 reads TGTGCCAGCAGTGTTTTTGGGGTCGGCAATAAGCCCCAGCATTTT. Amino acids: CASSVFGVGNKPQHF.

The genes are TRBV6-2 or TRBV6-3 and TRBJ1-2; TRBD1 matches at 7 bases. Per the germline V gene, CDR1 is MNHEY and CDR2 is SVGEGT. The CDR3 length is 13 residues. J was trimmed by 4 bases and V by 6 bases; bases with no gene match: 5. CDR3: CASRQDRLYGYTF. CDR3 in DNA: TGTGCCAGCAGGCAGGACAGGCTCTATGGCTACACCTTC.

The rearrangement joins TRBV12-3 or TRBV12-4 to TRBJ1-6; D might be TRBD1 (6 bases). Deletions cut 9 bases from V and 10 bases from J, with 19 bases between. This CDR3 region has 14 residues. CDR3 sequence (DNA): TGTGCCAGTACTTTAGGGGGGGCGTACTCACCCCTCCACTTT. Translating it yields CASTLGGAYSPLHF.

A word on this clonotype: A read error may explain this, as a much larger clone is one base away. Lacking the conserved final phenylalanine or tryptophan, this CDR3 likely reflects a read error. The V call is TRBV5-4, the J call TRBJ2-1, with TRBD1 as a possible D gene (6 bases). CDR1 SGHNT and CDR2 YYREEE come from the germline V gene (reference sequence). This CDR3 contains 16 residues. V was shortened by 4 bases and J by 5 bases, with 19 bases between the two germline ends. DNA of the CDR3: TGTGCCAGCAGCCGCTCCAGGGCCGGACAGAACAATGAGCAGTTCTTA. Translation gives CASSRSRAGQNNEQFL.

In its sample, this clonotype was seen a few times. The J gene is TRBJ2-1, the V gene TRBV6-5, with TRBD2 matching 9 bases. Per germline, CDR1 MNHEY and CDR2 SVGAGI. V trimming: 9 bases; J trimming: 4 bases; junction bases outside the gene matches: 16. This CDR3 has 17 amino acids. DNA for the CDR3: TGTGCCAGTGGTCTCTCCTGGCGGGGGGGCTCTTACAATGAGCAGTTCTTC. It translates to CASGLSWRGGSYNEQFF.

This clonotype was found many times. The chain has TRBV6-2 or TRBV6-3 and TRBJ2-7; either TRBD1 or TRBD2 may supply D (6 bases each). Germline V gene data show CDR1 as MNHEY and CDR2 as SVGEGT. V was clipped by 5 bases and J by 5 bases, with 16 bases between them. This CDR3 has 14 amino acids. CDR3 loop: CASSPGYGGNEQYF. CDR3 bases: TGTGCCAGCAGTCCAGGGTACGGGGGCAACGAGCAGTACTTC.

In the case of this clonotype: A read error may be the cause here, since a much bigger clone is one base away. The chain carries TRBV6-6 and TRBJ1-2; 7 bases line up with TRBD1. This CDR3 region has 16 residues. The germline V gene has CDR1 MNHNY and CDR2 SVGAGI (reference sequence). The trim removed 7 bases at V and 3 bases at J, leaving 14 bases unmatched. The CDR3, as DNA: TGTGCCAGCAACCAAACGAGCAGGGGGGGCGACTATGGCTACACCTTC. Protein sequence: CASNQTSRGGDYGYTF.

Regarding this clonotype: A much larger clone differs by one base, so this may be a read error. In DNA form, the CDR3 reads TGTGCCAGCAGCTACGGGACTCCCTACGAGCAGTACTTC. It yields the protein CASSYGTPYEQYF. The chain joins TRBV5-6 to TRBJ2-7, with D tentatively TRBD2 (6 bases). CDR1 SGHDT and CDR2 YYEEEE come from the germline V gene. With 3 bases removed from V and 2 bases from J, the gap between germline ends came to 9 bases. This CDR3 has 13 residues. Supplemented by reference TRBV5-6 and TRBJ2-7, the full variable domain reads DAGVTQSPTHLIKTRGQQVTLRCSPKSGHDTVSWYQQALGQGPQFIFQYYEEEERQRGNFPDRFSGHQFPNYSSELNVNALLLGDSALYLCASSYGTPYEQYFGPGTRLTVT.

Turning to this clonotype: Since no conserved phenylalanine or tryptophan closes the CDR3, a read error is the likely cause. The rearrangement joins TRBV6-2 or TRBV6-3 to TRBJ1-5; TRBD1 might be the D (5 bases). Per germline, CDR1 MNHEY and CDR2 SVGEGT. Trimming stripped 5 bases from V and 4 bases from J, with 15 bases between. This CDR3 is built from 15 residues. The CDR3 here is CASSKGTVSNQPQHI. The CDR3 nucleotides read TGTGCCAGCAGTAAAGGGACGGTTAGTAATCAGCCCCAGCATATT.

With respect to this clonotype: A read error may account for a junction end that differs from germline. The chain combines TRBV11-2 with TRBJ2-1; D gene uncertain. CDR1 and CDR2 from the germline V gene are SGHAT and FQNNGV. The CDR3 spans 12 residues. CDR3 sequence (DNA): TGTGCCAGTAGCTTAGATCGTGGTGAGCTGTTCTTC. Translating it yields CASSLDRGELFF.

On this clonotype itself: At one boundary the junction diverges from the germline segment, which might be a read error. The CDR3 loop reads CAGSASGGAIGELFF. The CDR3 coding sequence is TGTGCCGGCAGCGCGAGCGGGGGGGCCATCGGGGAGCTGTTTTTT. The chain couples TRBV11-2 to TRBJ2-2; 10 nucleotides match TRBD2. Germline lookup yields CDR1 SGHAT and CDR2 FQNNGV. The CDR3 is 15 residues long.

V is TRBV11-3 and J is TRBJ2-3, with a weak D call TRBD2 (7 bases). Germline values: CDR1 SGHNT, CDR2 YENEEA. There are 16 residues in the CDR3. The CDR3 nucleotides are TGTGCTAGGAGCTTAGAGGGGGGGCTGAACACAGATACGCAGTATTTT. Amino acids: CARSLEGGLNTDTQYF.

There are many counts of this clonotype. This chain joins TRBV5-4 and TRBJ2-5; the D gene is possibly TRBD2 (6 bases). The CDR3 consists of 14 residues. V dropped 1 base and J dropped 5 bases, with 12 bases sitting between them. Germline V lookup: CDR1 SGHNT, CDR2 YYREEE (reference sequence). The CDR3 DNA follows: TGTGCCAGCAGCTTGTATTGGGGGAGGGAGACCCAGTACTTC. Translating it yields CASSLYWGRETQYF. Supplemented by reference TRBV5-4 and TRBJ2-5, the full variable domain reads ETGVTQSPTHLIKTRGQQVTLRCSSQSGHNTVSWYQQALGQGPQFIFQYYREEENGRGNFPPRFSGLQFPNYSSELNVNALELDDSALYLCASSLYWGRETQYFGPGTRLLVL.

This chain joins TRBV7-3 and TRBJ2-2; D gene ambiguous. The CDR3 loop spans 15 amino acids. Deletions cut 5 bases from V and 4 bases from J, with 14 bases between. Germline-derived CDR1 and CDR2 are SGHTA and FQGTGA. The CDR3 DNA follows: TGTGCCAGCAGCAAAGACTCGCGTCGCACCGGGGAGCTGTTTTTT. Translated: CASSKDSRRTGELFF.

A note on this clonotype: This sequence may be a read error, since a much larger clone differs from it by one base. The chain recombines TRBV11-2 with TRBJ2-1; weak D call: TRBD2 (7 bases). Germline CDR1 SGHAT, CDR2 FQNNGV. This CDR3 is built from 14 residues. Written as DNA, the CDR3 is TGTGCCAACAGCTTACCCGGGGGGCACAATGAGCAGTTCTTC. It translates to CANSLPGGHNEQFF.

This sequence joins TRBV11-2 and TRBJ2-5, with D possibly TRBD1 on 6 matching bases. The CDR3 spans 18 residues. Germline values: CDR1 SGHAT, CDR2 FQNNGV. Trimming pared 0 bases from V and 1 base from J, leaving 18 bases between. The CDR3 loop is CASSLEVRQETGQETQYF. The CDR3, as DNA: TGTGCCAGCAGCTTAGAAGTCAGGCAAGAGACAGGCCAAGAGACCCAGTACTTC.

As concerns this clonotype: Mismatch with germline at one junction end may stem from a read error. V gene TRBV6-6 combines with J gene TRBJ2-7; weak D call: TRBD2 (6 bases). The CDR3 runs 14 residues. Per germline, CDR1 MNHNY and CDR2 SVGAGI (reference sequence). CDR3 sequence: CASSYLGLSNEQYF. The DNA for the CDR3 is TGCGCCAGCAGTTACTTGGGACTCTCCAACGAGCAGTACTTC.

Comment on this clonotype: Likely a read error: the CDR3 ends without its conserved phenylalanine or tryptophan. The rearrangement joins TRBV20-1 to TRBJ2-5, with D tentatively TRBD2 (5 bases). Germline CDR1 DFQATT, CDR2 SNEGSKA (reference sequence). The V end lost 3 bases, the J end lost 7 bases, and 15 bases lay between the germline ends. This CDR3 spans 13 amino acids. CDR3 DNA sequence: TGCAGTGCTAGCCCGGCCGGGAAAGCGACCCAGTACTTA. Encoded protein: CSASPAGKATQYL.

As to this clonotype: A read error may produce the germline difference seen at one junction end. CDR3 sequence reads: CSVVRGDEEFF. The CDR3 DNA follows: TGCAGCGTTGTAAGAGGCGATGAGGAATTTTTC. The V gene is TRBV29-1, the J gene TRBJ2-1; no definite D call. The CDR3 consists of 11 residues. Per the germline V gene, CDR1 is SQVTM and CDR2 is ANQGSEA.

In regard to this clonotype: The junction differs from germline at one of its ends, possibly a read error. This chain joins TRBV20-1 and TRBJ2-1; D may be TRBD2 (5 bases). The germline V gene has CDR1 DFQATT and CDR2 SNEGSKA (reference sequence). The CDR3 is made up of 14 amino acids. CDR3 DNA: TGCAGTGCTAGAGGTGGGAGCTCCTATAATGAGCAGTTCTTC. Protein: CSARGGSSYNEQFF.

Notes on this clonotype: A much larger clone differs by one base, so this may be a read error. The chain links TRBV12-3 or TRBV12-4 to TRBJ2-5; D is perhaps TRBD1 (6 bases). The CDR3 length is 15 residues. CDR3 in DNA: TGTGTCAGCAGTTTGGGGCCAGGGGTCCCCGAGACCCAGTACTTC. Amino acids: CVSSLGPGVPETQYF.

This clonotype has only one observation. Germline is not matched at one junction end, which may reflect a read error. The chain has TRBV12-3 or TRBV12-4 and TRBJ1-1; D perhaps matches TRBD1 (6 bases). CDR3 length: 14 amino acids. This CDR3 reads CASSSGGLNTEASF. CDR3 nucleotide sequence: TGTGCTAGCAGTTCCGGGGGGCTGAACACTGAAGCTTCCTTT.

This chain uses TRBV6-1 with TRBJ2-3, with TRBD2 matching over 8 bases. Germline CDR1 MNHNS, CDR2 SASEGT. The CDR3 length is 14 residues. Germline trimming cut 7 bases from V and 4 bases from J; bases unmatched to any gene: 7. In DNA form, the CDR3 reads TGTGCCAGCAACCCAGCGGGAGTCTCAGATACGCAGTATTTT. It codes for CASNPAGVSDTQYF.